Sequencing of this T cell receptor (beta chain) was carried out in a study of shared clonotypes between healthy human individuals. On the study more broadly: The study enrolled two women and a few men aged 18 to 49.

V was cut by 1 base and J by 5 bases, with 14 bases left in between. This CDR3 has 15 amino acids. Per the germline V gene, CDR1 is SEHNR and CDR2 is FQNEAQ (reference sequence). Each PCR replicate from the sorted subsets contained approximately 0.2 ug DNA, which is about 30,000 T cell genomes. The method was immunoSEQ multiplex PCR; TCRdb's version includes in-frame clones alone and lacks a portion of them. The sample holds 1.5 million to 2.5 million clones, around 96% seen once. In the naive CD8 group, cells lacked CD45RO and were positively selected for CCR7, so terminally differentiated effector memory CD45RA+ cells were left out.

The chain has TRBV7-9 and TRBJ2-5, with no clear D. Sequencing was done on a sample of naive CD8+ T cells sorted from blood. The clonotype originates from a man between 18 and 35 years old in good health. The CDR3 region has the DNA TGTGCCAGCAGCTTAGGGGCACTAACTGGGGAGACCCAGTACTTC. Translating gives CASSLGALTGETQYF.